The rows below give T cell receptor beta chains drawn from one sample of a study of beta chain features in type 1 diabetes. Some clones are missing from TCRdb's copy, which holds only in-frame ones; the method was immunoSEQ multiplex PCR. The sample lists about 360,000 clones; around 13% were seen once. Sequenced material: naive CD4+ T cells from blood. The receptor set was obtained from a man aged 18-30 years in good health. Both conserved end residues are trimmed from each CDR3.

CDR3 length	J gene	V gene	CDR3 protein
12	TRBJ2-7	TRBV27	ASSLDSSQYEQY
13	TRBJ2-4	TRBV30	AWSLAVLAKNIQY
13	TRBJ2-1	TRBV10-3	AISPGQGLNNEQF
13	TRBJ2-7	TRBV9	ASSPGGTQPYEQY
13	TRBJ2-2	TRBV14	ASSQSDRAAGELF
14	TRBJ2-2	TRBV5-1	ASSSSGTTNTGELF
11	TRBJ2-5	TRBV6-5	ASRAGGGETQY
12	TRBJ1-5	TRBV2	ASRDRVRDQPQH
11	TRBJ2-3	TRBV7-9	ASSWGSTDTQY
17	TRBJ2-7	TRBV18	ASSPSGTSGSSGTYEQY
10	TRBJ1-2	TRBV13	ASKGNRYGYT
12	TRBJ1-5	TRBV18	ASTGQGNNQPQH
13	TRBJ2-1	TRBV7-6	ASSPQYRGLNEQF
14	TRBJ2-2	TRBV4-3	ASSLPPGVGTGELF
12	TRBJ2-7	TRBV30	AWSRDRTLLEQY
11	TRBJ2-7	TRBV30	AWSAGGGYEQY
9	TRBJ1-6	TRBV20-1	SASGHLPLH
12	TRBJ2-3	TRBV30	AWTRDSYTDTQY
10	TRBJ1-2	TRBV2	ASTSGIYGYT
13	TRBJ2-7	TRBV28	ASKGLGYDSYEQY
14	TRBJ2-7	TRBV4-3	ASSQDRQGTIYEQY
16	TRBJ2-3	TRBV7-9	ASSNFLKASGREDTQY
13	TRBJ1-3	TRBV18	ASSTGTGSGNTIY
12	TRBJ2-2	TRBV30	AWTPLLAAGELF
14	TRBJ2-6	TRBV4-3	ASSLFSLSGANVLT
15	TRBJ1-5	TRBV4-1	ASSQGLQGAGNQPQH
14	TRBJ2-1	TRBV19	ASRPLAGAAKIKQF
13	TRBJ2-5	TRBV4-2	ASSHGAGGQETQY
13	TRBJ2-2	TRBV9	ASSVAGRSGGELF
12	TRBJ1-2	TRBV19	ASSILGSNYGYT
13	TRBJ1-3	TRBV19	ASIADRRTGNTIY
13	TRBJ1-2	TRBV10-3	AISEPNPQGDGYT
11	TRBJ1-1	TRBV6-6	ASENRENTEAF
12	TRBJ2-7	TRBV18	ASSPREQGGEQY
17	TRBJ2-2	TRBV7-2	ASSLAWSAAASNTGELF